The 28 T cell receptor beta chains below all came from one sample that was sequenced in a study of beta chain features in type 1 diabetes. The isolated RNA, all of it, was reverse transcribed, so expressed TCRB transcripts were what got sequenced. Assay: immunoSEQ multiplex PCR; the TCRdb copy retains only in-frame clones and omits some. The data show 900,000 or so clones, roughly 15% seen once. The specimen was naive CD4+ T cells from blood. The receptors shown here come from a young woman in good health.

V gene TRBV5-1 combines with J gene TRBJ2-7, with a possible D match to TRBD2 (6 bases). CDR1 and CDR2 (germline): SGHRS, YFSETQ. The germline V and J ends were trimmed by 0 bases and 6 bases, with 13 bases remaining between them. The CDR3 consists of 14 residues. As DNA, the CDR3 is TGCGCCAGCAGCTTGGCCGGGGGAAGCGGCGAGCAGTACTTC. It encodes CASSLAGGSGEQYF.

The chain carries TRBV18 and TRBJ1-3; 9 positions match TRBD1. Trimming removed 3 bases from V and 4 bases from J; junction bases left unmatched: 7. The germline V gene encodes CDR1 KGHSH and CDR2 LQKENI. The CDR3 spans 16 residues. CDR3 loop: CASSPEDRGTGNTIYF. For the CDR3, the DNA is TGTGCCAGCTCACCGGAGGACAGGGGCACAGGAAACACCATATATTTT.

The rearrangement uses TRBV28 and TRBJ1-1; 9 bases align to TRBD1. This CDR3 is 16 amino acids long. The J segment lost 4 bases and the V segment lost 4 bases, leaving 10 bases of the junction unmatched. CDR1 and CDR2 (germline): MDHEN, SYDVKM. CDR3 region: CASSSLGQGRGTEAFF. CDR3 in DNA: TGTGCCAGCAGTTCACTCGGACAGGGGAGGGGCACTGAAGCTTTCTTT.

V is TRBV5-6 and J is TRBJ2-3, with D perhaps matching TRBD1 (6 bases). The CDR3 is 16 amino acids. With 2 bases removed from V and 1 base from J, the gap between germline ends came to 14 bases. Germline CDR1 is SGHDT and CDR2 is YYEEEE. Written as DNA, the CDR3 is TGTGCCAGCAGCTTAGATCCGGGACACGGCACAGATACGCAGTATTTT. This translates into CASSLDPGHGTDTQYF.

This chain joins TRBV27 and TRBJ1-1; D remains unclear. The CDR3 runs 13 residues. With 5 bases removed from V and 3 bases from J, the gap between germline ends came to 10 bases. Germline-derived CDR1 and CDR2 are MNHEY and SMNVEV (reference sequence). The CDR3 DNA sequence: TGTGCCAGCAGTCGAGGGTGGGACACTGAAGCTTTCTTT. This gives the protein CASSRGWDTEAFF.

The table lists this clone with a few counts. V gene TRBV7-2 combines with J gene TRBJ2-2; TRBD1 is a possible D gene (5 bases). The CDR3 is 14 amino acids. V lost 0 bases and J lost 4, with 6 bases in between. CDR1 and CDR2 (germline): SGHTA, FQGNSA. The CDR3 protein is CASSLAQGTGELFF. In nucleotides, the CDR3 is TGTGCCAGCAGCTTAGCCCAGGGCACCGGGGAGCTGTTTTTT.

This clone was counted only a few times. The chain's CDR3 is CASSLGTAGPGELFF. CDR3 nucleotide sequence: TGTGCCAGCAGCTTGGGGACCGCGGGGCCCGGGGAGCTGTTTTTT. V gene TRBV5-8 combines with J gene TRBJ2-2, with D tentatively TRBD2 (6 bases). Trimming shortened V by 0 bases and J by 6 bases, and 12 bases separated the two germline ends. The CDR3 consists of 15 residues. The V gene's germline CDR1 is SGHTS and CDR2 YDEGEE.

This clone came up a few times. V usage is TRBV5-4 and J usage is TRBJ1-1; 7 nucleotides match TRBD1. Germline CDR1 reads SGHNT; CDR2 reads YYREEE (reference sequence). Trimming took 2 bases from V and 4 from J; bases not matched to a gene: 5. The CDR3 length is 14 residues. This CDR3 reads CASSFDRDRTEAFF. CDR3 DNA: TGTGCCAGCAGCTTTGACAGGGATCGCACTGAAGCTTTCTTT. Full variable domain (rest looked up from reference TRBV5-4 and TRBJ1-1): ETGVTQSPTHLIKTRGQQVTLRCSSQSGHNTVSWYQQALGQGPQFIFQYYREEENGRGNFPPRFSGLQFPNYSSELNVNALELDDSALYLCASSFDRDRTEAFFGQGTRLTVV.

The chain joins TRBV10-3 to TRBJ1-5, with D perhaps matching TRBD1 (5 bases). Trimming shortened V by 9 bases and J by 0 bases, and 18 bases separated the two germline ends. CDR1 ENHRY and CDR2 SYGVKD come from the germline V gene. The CDR3 loop spans 16 amino acids. CDR3 nucleotide sequence: TGTGCCATAGAGACAGAGGGGCGGTCTAGCAATCAGCCCCAGCATTTT. It translates to CAIETEGRSSNQPQHF.

This clone was recorded a few times. The V call is TRBV28, the J call TRBJ2-3, with 7 bases fitting TRBD2. This CDR3 contains 15 residues. Germline loops: CDR1 MDHEN, CDR2 SYDVKM. The V gene end was trimmed by 6 bases and the J gene end by 1 base; junction bases not matched to a gene: 7. In DNA form, the CDR3 reads TGTGCCAGCAGCTCCCGGGGGAGGGGCACAGATACGCAGTATTTT. Encoded protein: CASSSRGRGTDTQYF.

This clone was seen more than once but under ten times. The chain has TRBV19 and TRBJ2-3; TRBD1 aligns across 8 bases. The germline V gene has CDR1 LNHDA and CDR2 SQIVND (reference sequence). This CDR3 spans 16 amino acids. Germline trimming cut 6 bases from V and 8 bases from J; bases unmatched to any gene: 16. CDR3 nucleotide sequence: TGTGCCAGTAGGCCCTCCCGGGACAGGACCTCTGGTACGCAGTATTTT. It encodes CASRPSRDRTSGTQYF.

This clone was seen a handful of times. The same CDR3 can be traced to other DNA sequences in this sample. The chain has TRBV4-2 and TRBJ2-4, with D unclear. V was shortened by 3 bases and J by 0 bases, with 6 bases between the two germline ends. CDR3 length: 14 amino acids. The germline gives CDR1 LGHNA, CDR2 YNFKEQ. The CDR3 DNA reads as TGTGCCAGCAGCCAGGACCTAGCCAAAAACATTCAGTACTTC. This encodes CASSQDLAKNIQYF.

This clone was found a few times. The V call is TRBV7-9, the J call TRBJ1-3; unclear D gene. Deletions cut 3 bases from V and 1 base from J, with 7 bases between. The CDR3 consists of 14 residues. Germline CDR1 SEHNR, CDR2 FQNEAQ (reference sequence). The CDR3 is CASSFSASGNTIYF. CDR3 bases: TGTGCCAGCAGCTTCTCCGCGTCTGGAAACACCATATATTTT.

This clone was found a few times. Here the CDR3 DNA reads TGTGCCAGCAGCTTGGGAGGGGATACGCAGTATTTT. Its protein product is CASSLGGDTQYF. This sequence joins TRBV5-6 and TRBJ2-3, with D perhaps matching TRBD2 (5 bases). CDR1 is SGHDT and CDR2 is YYEEEE in the germline V gene. The ends were cut back, 0 bases at V and 6 bases at J, with 5 bases in the middle. This CDR3 is built from 12 residues.

This clone came up a few times. The chain carries TRBV5-5 and TRBJ1-1; D uncertain. In germline, CDR1 is SGHKS, CDR2 YYEKEE (reference sequence). V was shortened by 2 bases and J by 1 base, with 9 bases between the two germline ends. The CDR3 contains 14 residues. The CDR3 nucleotides read TGTGCCAGCAGCTTTGGGTGGCCGAACACTGAAGCTTTCTTT. Translated: CASSFGWPNTEAFF.

V and J are TRBV6-5 and TRBJ1-4, with unresolved D. The V gene's germline CDR1 is MNHEY and CDR2 SVGAGI. This CDR3 is 13 amino acids long. V dropped 0 bases and J dropped 7 bases, with 6 bases sitting between them. The CDR3 region has the DNA TGTGCCAGCAGTTACTCCGTAGGTGAAAAACTGTTTTTT. Translating gives CASSYSVGEKLFF.

J is TRBJ2-5 and V is TRBV28, with unresolved D. Per the germline V gene, CDR1 is MDHEN and CDR2 is SYDVKM. Deletions cut 6 bases from V and 5 bases from J, with 10 bases between. The CDR3 is 12 amino acids. CDR3 sequence reads: CASSNLRETQYF. The CDR3 region has the DNA TGTGCCAGCAGCAACTTAAGGGAGACCCAGTACTTC.

CDR3 in amino acids: CASSWGLAGGIYNEQFF. The CDR3 coding sequence is TGTGCCAGCAGCTGGGGACTAGCGGGAGGCATCTACAATGAGCAGTTCTTC. The chain has TRBV27 and TRBJ2-1; 15 positions match TRBD2. Losses at the gene ends were 6 bases for V and 3 bases for J; bases not matched to a gene: 6. The CDR3 loop spans 17 amino acids. The germline V gene encodes CDR1 MNHEY and CDR2 SMNVEV (reference sequence).

The V call is TRBV11-3, the J call TRBJ2-1; TRBD2 might be the D (6 bases). The CDR3 sequence is 13 residues long. Trimming pared 1 base from V and 11 bases from J, leaving 12 bases between. In germline, CDR1 is SGHNT, CDR2 YENEEA. As DNA, the CDR3 is TGTGCCAGCAGCTTAGGATTCGGACTAAAGCAGTTCTTC. Protein sequence: CASSLGFGLKQFF.

This chain links TRBV5-6 with TRBJ2-7, with D perhaps TRBD2 (6 bases). Trimming pared 3 bases from V and 5 bases from J, leaving 9 bases between. This CDR3 is 12 amino acids long. Per the germline V gene, CDR1 is SGHDT and CDR2 is YYEEEE. The DNA for the CDR3 is TGTGCCAGCAGCTCCGGGACTCACGAGCAGTACTTC. It is translated as CASSSGTHEQYF. The full variable domain, rest sourced from reference TRBV5-6 and TRBJ2-7, is DAGVTQSPTHLIKTRGQQVTLRCSPKSGHDTVSWYQQALGQGPQFIFQYYEEEERQRGNFPDRFSGHQFPNYSSELNVNALLLGDSALYLCASSSGTHEQYFGPGTRLTVT.

This sequence joins TRBV11-2 and TRBJ1-1; D is unclear. CDR1 and CDR2 (germline): SGHAT, FQNNGV. The CDR3 is 15 residues long. V lost 6 bases and J lost 0, with 14 bases in between. The CDR3: CASRTLGSMNTEAFF. CDR3 DNA: TGTGCCAGCAGAACGTTGGGCAGCATGAACACTGAAGCTTTCTTT.

There are a few counts of this clone. The genes are TRBV4-1 and TRBJ2-5; no firm D call. Germline V gene lookup returns CDR1 MGHRA and CDR2 YSYEKL. Trimming stripped 4 bases from V and 4 bases from J, with 13 bases between. CDR3 size: 14 residues. The CDR3 is CASSLSDSGETQYF. The CDR3 DNA is TGCGCCAGCAGCCTGAGCGATTCGGGAGAGACCCAGTACTTC.

The sample holds a few counts of this clone. The chain carries TRBV7-2 and TRBJ1-5; 9 bases are shared with TRBD1. The V and J ends lost 1 base and 0 bases, in that order; junction bases with no gene match: 4. Germline V gene lookup returns CDR1 SGHTA and CDR2 FQGNSA. The CDR3 totals 17 residues. CDR3 sequence: CASSLGTGDSSNQPQHF. As DNA, the CDR3 is TGTGCCAGCAGCTTAGGGACAGGGGACAGTAGCAATCAGCCCCAGCATTTT.

In the case of this clone: This CDR3 is also generated by other DNA sequences in the sample. The chain has TRBV15 and TRBJ2-3, with D unclear. V lost 6 bases and J 2 bases, leaving 12 bases between the germline ends. Germline V gene lookup returns CDR1 LNHNV and CDR2 YYDKDF (reference sequence). The CDR3 is made up of 14 amino acids. Written as DNA, the CDR3 is TGTGCCACCAGTTCCTTGCAGTACACAGATACGCAGTATTTT. The encoded protein is CATSSLQYTDTQYF.

This clone came up a few times. The chain employs TRBV21-1 and TRBJ2-3; the DNA was not used to check the table's D call, TRBD2. TRBV21-1 is a listed pseudogene. This CDR3 comprises 14 residues. This CDR3 reads CASSSGRTADTQYF. In nucleotides, the CDR3 is TGTGCCAGCAGTAGCGGGAGGACCGCAGATACGCAGTATTTT.

This clone has only a few counts. The chain joins TRBV19 to TRBJ2-7, with TRBD1 identical over 9 bases. Germline CDR1 and CDR2: LNHDA and SQIVND (reference sequence). There are 15 residues in the CDR3. Trimming cost V 5 bases and J 7 bases; bases outside gene matches: 12. CDR3 nucleotides: TGTGCCAGTAGTCAAGGTGGACAGGGGCATGGGGAGCAGTACTTC. The encoded protein is CASSQGGQGHGEQYF.

This clone was picked up a small number of times. The rearrangement uses TRBV6-1 and TRBJ2-3; D unclear. With 2 bases removed from V and 6 bases from J, the gap between germline ends came to 15 bases. This CDR3 is built from 15 residues. Per the germline V gene, CDR1 is MNHNS and CDR2 is SASEGT. The CDR3 nucleotides read TGTGCCAGCAGTGAACGGAGTGCGATTTCGGATACGCAGTATTTT. Translation gives CASSERSAISDTQYF.

This chain's CDR3 is CARSLRRQKFQPQHF. The CDR3 DNA reads as TGTGCCAGGAGTTTAAGACGACAGAAATTCCAGCCCCAGCATTTT. The chain recombines TRBV19 with TRBJ1-5; D may be TRBD1 (5 bases). Per germline, CDR1 LNHDA and CDR2 SQIVND (reference sequence). With 9 bases removed from V and 7 bases from J, the gap between germline ends came to 22 bases. This CDR3 is built from 15 residues.